The table lists the clone carrying this T cell receptor (beta chain) with many counts. Its antigen is undetermined. These data belong to a study of T cells in Graves' hyperthyroidism and ophthalmopathy. Findings of the study overall: Among thyroid clonotypes expanded above 0.001, most also appeared in blood.

The source material, RNA transcripts, was used to amplify TCR beta CDR3 regions. With the HTBI primer set, the TCR CDR3 went through a first round of RT-PCR. Each CDR3 protein is one row after TCRdb ran MiXCR on the multiplex PCR reads. The sample lists 700,000 or so distinct CDR3 sequences, 14% occurring once. Patients were excluded for uncontrolled infection, other autoimmune disease, pregnancy or lactation. V was clipped by 6 bases and J by 3 bases; unmatched bases: 8. Germline V gene sequence: CDR1 MNHNS, CDR2 SASEGT. CDR3 size: 14 residues. This receptor was obtained from a woman in her forties or fifties with Graves' ophthalmopathy. This chain connects TRBV6-1 to TRBJ2-7; TRBD1 aligns across 7 bases. Sequencing was performed on blood. The CDR3 here is CASRTGIRVYEQYF. The DNA of the CDR3 is TGTGCCAGCAGGACAGGGATTAGGGTCTACGAGCAGTACTTC.